These 17 T cell receptor beta chains came from one sample sequenced in a study of CD8+CD57+ T cells in acquired aplastic anemia. Genomic DNA constituted the template upon which TCR beta VDJ and CDR3 profiling was performed. TCRdb redid the calling of the reads with MiXCR, one entry per CDR3 protein. The sample has 190,000 or so distinct CDR3 sequences, roughly 55% seen once. Sequencing was carried out using sorted CD4+, CD8+, or CD8+CD57+ T cells (not recorded which) from PBMCs. All receptors come from a human donor in good health.

The J gene is TRBJ2-5, the V gene TRBV2; the D is unclear. Germline CDR1 SNHLY, CDR2 FYNNEI. With 7 bases removed from V and 2 bases from J, the gap between germline ends came to 8 bases. The CDR3 consists of 12 residues. CDR3 amino acids: CASMRIQETQYF. CDR3 in DNA: TGTGCCAGCATGCGGATTCAAGAGACCCAGTACTTC.

This clonotype was picked up one time. The rearrangement links TRBV7-3 to TRBJ2-3; the D gene is possibly TRBD2 (6 bases). The CDR3 sequence is 15 residues long. CDR1 and CDR2 from the germline V gene are SGHTA and FQGTGA. The V end lost 7 bases, the J end lost 1 base, and 15 bases lay between the germline ends. The CDR3 DNA reads as TGTGCCAGCACCCTACGCCCGGGAGGCACAGATACGCAGTATTTT. Its translation is CASTLRPGGTDTQYF.

The chain uses TRBV10-1 and TRBJ2-7; perhaps TRBD2 as D (5 bases). Germline V CDR1 and CDR2: WNHNN, SYGVQD (reference sequence). CDR3 length: 14 residues. The V gene lost 3 bases and the J gene lost 2 bases, with 11 bases spanning the gap. The CDR3 DNA is TGCGCCAGCAGTGAATTAGCGCTTACCTACGAGCAGTACTTC. Its translation is CASSELALTYEQYF.

This chain uses TRBV12-3 or TRBV12-4 with TRBJ1-5; D not certain. The CDR3 runs to 12 residues. V dropped 3 bases and J dropped 6 bases, with 6 bases sitting between them. CDR3 amino acids: CASSLNGQPQHF. CDR3 nucleotides: TGTGCCAGCAGTTTGAACGGTCAGCCCCAGCATTTT.

V gene TRBV14 combines with J gene TRBJ2-1, with D perhaps given as TRBD1 or TRBD2 (6 bases each). CDR3 length: 17 amino acids. V lost 4 bases and J lost 8, with 24 bases in between. The germline V gene encodes CDR1 SGHDN and CDR2 FVKESK. This CDR3 is CASSRETGIGGRHEQFF. The CDR3 DNA reads TGTGCCAGCAGCCGAGAGACGGGGATCGGGGGCCGCCATGAGCAGTTCTTC.

This clonotype was observed a few times. The chain uses TRBV29-1 and TRBJ2-1, with TRBD1 matching 11 bases. Germline V gene lookup returns CDR1 SQVTM and CDR2 ANQGSEA. J lost 8 bases, V lost 3 bases, and 0 bases had no gene match. The CDR3 length is 12 residues. The CDR3: CSVEGQGDEQFF. The CDR3 DNA follows: TGCAGCGTTGAGGGACAGGGGGATGAGCAGTTCTTC.

This clonotype occurred many times. This chain connects TRBV19 to TRBJ2-1; 7 positions match TRBD1. From germline, CDR1 is LNHDA and CDR2 SQIVND (reference sequence). V was pared by 1 base and J by 0 bases, with 0 bases of the junction left unmatched. This CDR3 has 15 amino acids. The CDR3, as DNA: TGTGCCAGTAGTATAGGACAGGGCTCCTACAATGAGCAGTTCTTC. It encodes CASSIGQGSYNEQFF.

The table lists this clonotype with many counts. The V gene is TRBV6-1, the J gene TRBJ1-4; tentatively, D is TRBD1 (5 bases). The germline V gene encodes CDR1 MNHNS and CDR2 SASEGT. The CDR3 consists of 14 residues. Trimming left V 2 bases short and J 5 bases short, with 9 bases between. CDR3 coding DNA: TGTGCCAGCAGTGAAACACGGGGGAATGAAAAACTGTTTTTT. Its translation: CASSETRGNEKLFF.

The chain links TRBV25-1 to TRBJ1-6; TRBD1 matches at 9 bases. J lost 10 bases, V lost 6 bases, and 4 bases had no gene match. The CDR3 contains 13 residues. Germline assignment: CDR1 MGHDK and CDR2 SYGVNS. CDR3 coding DNA: TGTGCCAGCAGGGGGACAGGGTGGTCACCCCTCCACTTT. This encodes CASRGTGWSPLHF.

The chain combines TRBV5-1 with TRBJ2-1; D is uncertain. The CDR3 consists of 10 residues. Germline V lookup: CDR1 SGHRS, CDR2 YFSETQ. Deletions cut 10 bases from V and 5 bases from J, with 7 bases between. DNA for the CDR3: TGCGCCCAGGTGGACAATGAGCAGTTCTTC. Translating gives CAQVDNEQFF.

J is TRBJ2-7 and V is TRBV24-1; D gene unclear. CDR3 length: 12 residues. Deletions cut 9 bases from V and 4 bases from J, with 12 bases between. The germline CDR1 and CDR2 sequences are KGHDR and SFDVKD. The CDR3 protein is CATSGQNYEQYF. As DNA, the CDR3 is TGTGCCACCTCGGGTCAGAATTACGAGCAGTACTTC.

This clonotype showed up many times. The chain employs TRBV20-1 and TRBJ2-2; 8 bases fit TRBD2. Germline CDR1 DFQATT, CDR2 SNEGSKA (reference sequence). The CDR3 contains 16 residues. The trim removed 0 bases at V and 3 bases at J, leaving 6 bases unmatched. CDR3 residues: CSARETSGGDTGELFF. CDR3 nucleotides: TGCAGTGCTAGAGAGACCAGCGGGGGAGACACCGGGGAGCTGTTTTTT.

Here the CDR3 reads CSGRQGLGYEQYF. CDR3 in DNA: TGCAGCGGAAGACAGGGATTGGGCTACGAGCAGTACTTC. V usage is TRBV29-1 and J usage is TRBJ2-7; TRBD1 matches at 7 bases. V was pared by 7 bases and J by 3 bases, with 9 bases of the junction left unmatched. Germline CDR1 reads SQVTM; CDR2 reads ANQGSEA. There are 13 residues in the CDR3.

Worth noting for this clonotype: This may be a read error: a much more frequent sequence differs by one nucleotide. The chain has TRBV7-8 and TRBJ1-1; possibly TRBD1 for D (5 bases). CDR3 size: 13 residues. The ends were cut back, 5 bases at V and 3 bases at J, with 10 bases in the middle. Per the germline V gene, CDR1 is SGHVS and CDR2 is FQNEAQ. In DNA, the CDR3 is TGTGCCAGCAGCCCAGAGGGGTACACTGAAGCTTTCTTT. Amino acid sequence: CASSPEGYTEAFF.

This clonotype was detected only a few times. The chain joins TRBV19 to TRBJ2-7, with TRBD2 identical over 14 bases. CDR3 length equals 13 residues. The germline CDR1 and CDR2 sequences are LNHDA and SQIVND (reference sequence). CDR3 residues: CGTSGGRAGEQYF. The CDR3 DNA reads TGTGGGACTAGCGGGGGGCGGGCCGGCGAGCAGTACTTC.

In this sample, this clonotype turned up many times. V gene TRBV7-9 combines with J gene TRBJ1-4, with TRBD1 matching 7 bases. J lost 8 bases, V lost 2 bases, and 5 bases had no gene match. The CDR3 has 14 amino acids. The germline V gene has CDR1 SEHNR and CDR2 FQNEAQ (reference sequence). The CDR3 loop is CASSLPGGDEKLFF. The DNA of the CDR3 is TGTGCCAGCAGCTTACCAGGGGGGGACGAAAAACTGTTTTTT.

V is TRBV15 and J is TRBJ1-1, with a possible D match to TRBD1 (6 bases). Germline CDR1 LNHNV, CDR2 YYDKDF (reference sequence). Trimming took off 1 base at V and 4 bases at J, with 19 bases between the two ends. The CDR3 is 17 amino acids. CDR3 amino acids: CATSRGIENRASTEAFF. DNA for the CDR3: TGTGCCACCAGCAGAGGAATAGAGAACAGGGCTAGCACTGAAGCTTTCTTT. Combining the CDR3 with reference TRBV15 and TRBJ1-1 gives the whole variable domain DAMVIQNPRYQVTQFGKPVTLSCSQTLNHNVMYWYQQKSSQAPKLLFHYYDKDFNNEADTPDNFQSRRPNTSFCFLDIRSPGLGDTAMYLCATSRGIENRASTEAFFGQGTRLTVV.